This T cell receptor (beta chain) was found in a study of human T cells and chemical hapten exposure. Study overall: An area of 2 cm by less than 2.5 cm on upper inner arm skin received 2% DPC for sensitization. For the roughly 26-week duration of the study, patients were given weekly doses of diphenylcyclopropenone on the scalp.

Study-wide findings and caveats: Donor immune responses may differ from healthy people's, since all donors had alopecia.

Unique molecular identifiers were attached to individual cDNA molecules within the library. TCRdb analysed the RACE reads with MiXCR anew, one entry per CDR3 protein. The sample has around 99,000 distinct CDR3 sequences; around 12% are singletons. Remarks on this clonotype: Its antigen is as yet unknown.

This sample's time point: patch test 1, 2 weeks after DPC sensitization. The sample's treatment: therapeutic diphenylcyclopropenone sensitization with weekly scalp DPC. The origin of this receptor is a woman aged 40 to 50 with alopecia areata. Some clones in this sample may be carry-over from other donors' samples. The input for sequencing was whole blood, taken in connection with sensitization to the hapten diphenylcyclopropenone (DPC).

The CDR3 coding sequence is TGTGCCAGCAGTGTACTAGCGGGAGCGTACAATGAGCAGTTCTTC. It yields the protein CASSVLAGAYNEQFF. This chain uses TRBV6-2 or TRBV6-3 with TRBJ2-1; TRBD2 matches 11 bases. The germline V gene encodes CDR1 MNHEY and CDR2 SVGEGT. The CDR3 totals 15 residues. Losses at the gene ends were 5 bases for V and 4 bases for J; bases not matched to a gene: 4.